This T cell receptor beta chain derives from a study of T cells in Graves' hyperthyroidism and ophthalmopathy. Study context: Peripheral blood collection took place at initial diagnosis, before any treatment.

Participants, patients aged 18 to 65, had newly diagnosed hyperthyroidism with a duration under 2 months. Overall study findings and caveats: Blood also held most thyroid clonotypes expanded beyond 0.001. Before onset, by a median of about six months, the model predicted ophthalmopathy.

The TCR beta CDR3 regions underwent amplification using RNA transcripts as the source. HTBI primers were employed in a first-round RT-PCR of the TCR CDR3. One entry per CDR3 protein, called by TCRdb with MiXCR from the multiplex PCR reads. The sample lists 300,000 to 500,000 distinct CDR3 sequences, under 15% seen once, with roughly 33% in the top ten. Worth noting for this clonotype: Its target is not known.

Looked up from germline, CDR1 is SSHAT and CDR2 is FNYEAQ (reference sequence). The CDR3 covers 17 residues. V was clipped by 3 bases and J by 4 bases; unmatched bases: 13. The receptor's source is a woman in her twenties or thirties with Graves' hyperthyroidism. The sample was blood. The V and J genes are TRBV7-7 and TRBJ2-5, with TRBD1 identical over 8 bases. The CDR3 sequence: CASSLGSSTGGGETQYF. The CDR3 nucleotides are TGTGCCAGCAGCTTGGGTTCGTCCACAGGGGGAGGAGAGACCCAGTACTTC.